This T cell receptor beta chain was identified in a study of blood T cell repertoires in COVID-19. The overall study: From the United States, Italy and Spain came samples of acute and convalescent COVID-19. Nucleic acid was either cDNA or gDNA, and it came from T cells, B-cell-depleted T cells, or PBMCs.

Sequencing was performed with immunoSEQ multiplex PCR; in TCRdb, only in-frame clones are kept and a portion is missing. The data contain about 60,000 clones, approximately 83% of them singletons. The CDR3 is 14 amino acids. Germline V gene lookup returns CDR1 SEHNR and CDR2 FQNEAQ (reference sequence). V dropped 4 bases and J dropped 3 bases, with 10 bases sitting between them. The sequenced sample was peripheral blood. The chain couples TRBV7-9 to TRBJ2-1; D perhaps matches TRBD2 (6 bases). The sequence derives from a man aged 35 to 55 with acute or convalescent COVID-19. CDR3 coding DNA: TGTGCCAGCAGCTCACCGGACTACTACAATGAGCAGTTCTTC. Translating it yields CASSSPDYYNEQFF.